In its sample, the clone carrying this T cell receptor (beta chain) was seen a few times. Its antigen remains unknown. This entry is derived from a study of T-cell memory formation after mild COVID-19. Findings and caveats of the study: Researchers could not confirm that second-wave clones peaking on day 37 targeted SARS-CoV-2.

Each CDR3 protein gets one entry after TCRdb re-called the 5' RACE reads with MiXCR. The data hold roughly 450,000 distinct CDR3 sequences, with 15% to 20% observed a single time. The CDR3 consists of 14 residues. The germline CDR1 and CDR2 sequences are MNHEY and SMNVEV (reference sequence). V lost 6 bases, J lost 1 base, and 5 bases stayed unmatched. Material for sequencing was PBMCs or a T cell subset sorted from them (not recorded which). This receptor was taken from an adult woman who had mild COVID-19 (a few samples of this study predate the infection). Cell type and time point are not known. The chain links TRBV27 to TRBJ1-1; TRBD1 agrees at 7 bases. The CDR3 DNA sequence: TGTGCCAGCAGCTACAGGGGACCGAACACTGAAGCTTTCTTT. It is translated as CASSYRGPNTEAFF.